The 29 T cell receptor beta chains listed next were all sequenced from one sample in a study of cytomegalovirus exposure and HLA in healthy donors. PCR primers comprised 60 Vbeta and 13 Jbeta primers. Method: immunoSEQ multiplex PCR; TCRdb's copy keeps in-frame clones and lacks some. The sample lists 150,000 to 200,000 clones, about 75% occurring once. The specimen was PBMCs. The receptors here all came from a man aged 18 to 29 in good health and CMV-seropositive.

The chain recombines TRBV5-1 with TRBJ1-4; unclear D gene. The CDR3 contains 15 residues. Trimming removed 0 bases at V and 4 bases at J, with 10 bases between. From germline, CDR1 is SGHRS and CDR2 YFSETQ. The CDR3 DNA follows: TGCGCCAGCAGCTTGGTACGTGGCAGTAATGAAAAACTGTTTTTT. Residues: CASSLVRGSNEKLFF. Drawing the rest from reference TRBV5-1 and TRBJ1-4, the complete variable domain is KAGVTQTPRYLIKTRGQQVTLSCSPISGHRSVSWYQQTPGQGLQFLFEYFSETQRNKGNFPGRFSGRQFSNSRSEMNVSTLELGDSALYLCASSLVRGSNEKLFFGSGTQLSVL.

The chain is built from TRBV29-1 and TRBJ1-1; D perhaps matches TRBD1 (5 bases). This CDR3 region has 12 residues. V was clipped by 6 bases and J by 4 bases, with 12 bases between them. Germline values: CDR1 SQVTM, CDR2 ANQGSEA. The CDR3 coding sequence is TGCAGCGTGGGGGGATGGGGCACTGAAGCTTTCTTT. Translating gives CSVGGWGTEAFF.

The chain is built from TRBV10-1 and TRBJ2-2; TRBD2 matches at 9 bases. With V trimmed by 0 bases and J by 0 bases, 5 bases remained unmatched. The CDR3 runs 18 residues. Germline V CDR1 and CDR2: WNHNN, SYGVQD (reference sequence). The CDR3 nucleotides are TGCGCCAGCAGTGAGTCACTAGCGGGTAGGACGAACACCGGGGAGCTGTTTTTT. Translated, it gives CASSESLAGRTNTGELFF.

This clone has only a few counts. V usage is TRBV29-1 and J usage is TRBJ2-2, with 10 bases fitting TRBD1. This CDR3 comprises 14 residues. The V gene's germline CDR1 is SQVTM and CDR2 ANQGSEA. The junction had 4 bases not matched to a gene; V was cut back by 7 bases and J by 2 bases. This CDR3 reads CSGRTGGNTGELFF. The DNA of the CDR3 is TGCAGCGGCCGGACAGGGGGAAACACCGGGGAGCTGTTTTTT.

In its sample, this clone was seen once. This chain joins TRBV6-5 and TRBJ1-1, with TRBD1 matching over 7 bases. The V and J ends lost 6 bases and 4 bases, in that order; junction bases with no gene match: 11. Germline CDR1 and CDR2: MNHEY and SVGAGI. The CDR3 length is 15 residues. CDR3 sequence reads: CASRRQGQRGTEAFF. The DNA of the CDR3 is TGTGCCAGCAGGCGACAGGGACAGCGAGGCACTGAAGCTTTCTTT.

The sample holds one count of this clone. CDR3 sequence (DNA): TGTGCCAGTAGTATCCGGGAGACCCAAGAGACCCAGTACTTC. It encodes CASSIRETQETQYF. The chain carries TRBV19 and TRBJ2-5; weak D call: TRBD2 (6 bases). CDR1 is LNHDA, CDR2 SQIVND, per germline (reference sequence). V was trimmed by 3 bases and J by 1 base, leaving 9 bases between them. CDR3 length: 14 amino acids. The whole variable domain, remainder taken from reference TRBV19 and TRBJ2-5, is DGGITQSPKYLFRKEGQNVTLSCEQNLNHDAMYWYRQDPGQGLRLIYYSQIVNDFQKGDIAEGYSVSREKKESFPLTVTSAQKNPTAFYLCASSIRETQETQYFGPGTRLLVL.

This rearrangement joins TRBV5-1 to TRBJ2-1, with 14 nucleotides matching TRBD2. V gave up 4 bases and J gave up 7 bases; unmatched junction bases: 4. Germline V gene lookup returns CDR1 SGHRS and CDR2 YFSETQ. The CDR3 is 15 amino acids. The CDR3 loop is CASSQGLAGGNEQFF. The CDR3 DNA reads TGCGCCAGCAGCCAAGGACTAGCGGGAGGAAATGAGCAGTTCTTC.

The J gene is TRBJ1-2, the V gene TRBV18; D uncertain. Trimming left V 2 bases short and J 6 bases short, with 10 bases between. CDR1 is KGHSH and CDR2 is LQKENI in the germline V gene. The CDR3 is made up of 13 amino acids. For the CDR3, the DNA is TGTGCCAGCTCACCAGAGGGCGTGGATGGCTACACCTTC. Translation gives CASSPEGVDGYTF.

This CDR3 reads CASSQDRMDTQYF. The CDR3 nucleotides are TGTGCCAGCAGCCAAGATCGTATGGATACGCAGTATTTT. The chain has TRBV4-2 and TRBJ2-3; D is undetermined. The V gene lost 0 bases and the J gene lost 6 bases, with 7 bases spanning the gap. This CDR3 is 13 amino acids long. Per the germline V gene, CDR1 is LGHNA and CDR2 is YNFKEQ.

J is TRBJ1-1 and V is TRBV9; D possibly corresponds to TRBD1 (5 bases). Germline V gene data show CDR1 as SGDLS and CDR2 as YYNGEE. The ends were cut back, 3 bases at V and 3 bases at J, with 15 bases in the middle. The CDR3 contains 15 residues. CDR3 region: CASSARVEQDTEAFF. CDR3 in DNA: TGTGCCAGCAGCGCTCGAGTGGAACAGGACACTGAAGCTTTCTTT.

The rearrangement joins TRBV21-1 to TRBJ1-1; the table gives TRBD1 as D, unverified against the DNA. TRBV21-1 is shown as a pseudogene. This CDR3 has 14 amino acids. The CDR3 reads CASTSRGRGTEAFF. CDR3 coding DNA: TGTGCCAGCACCTCCAGGGGGCGCGGCACTGAAGCTTTCTTT.

The rearrangement links TRBV2 to TRBJ1-2, with D possibly being TRBD1 (5 bases). Per germline, CDR1 SNHLY and CDR2 FYNNEI. Trimming took off 7 bases at V and 7 bases at J, with 10 bases between the two ends. This CDR3 comprises 11 residues. The CDR3 spells CASTSGGGYTF. For the CDR3, the DNA is TGTGCCAGCACTTCCGGGGGTGGCTACACCTTC.

The chain joins TRBV2 to TRBJ1-5, with TRBD1 matching over 8 bases. Trimming took 5 bases from V and 5 from J; bases not matched to a gene: 2. The CDR3 is 13 residues long. The germline V gene encodes CDR1 SNHLY and CDR2 FYNNEI. CDR3 in amino acids: CASSQTGDQPQHF. In nucleotides, the CDR3 is TGTGCCAGCAGTCAGACAGGGGATCAGCCCCAGCATTTT.

The rearrangement links TRBV5-1 to TRBJ1-2; 7 bases map to TRBD1. V shed 2 bases and J 5 bases; nucleotides not matched to a gene: 9. There are 15 residues in the CDR3. The germline gives CDR1 SGHRS, CDR2 YFSETQ. CDR3 residues: CASSLTGDFNYGYTF. The CDR3 bases are TGCGCCAGCAGCTTAACAGGGGATTTTAATTATGGCTACACCTTC. The complete variable domain, with remaining parts taken from reference TRBV5-1 and TRBJ1-2, reads KAGVTQTPRYLIKTRGQQVTLSCSPISGHRSVSWYQQTPGQGLQFLFEYFSETQRNKGNFPGRFSGRQFSNSRSEMNVSTLELGDSALYLCASSLTGDFNYGYTFGSGTRLTVV.

In its sample, this clone was seen once. This chain uses TRBV5-1 with TRBJ2-1, with 8 nucleotides matching TRBD1. The CDR3 loop spans 15 amino acids. Looked up from germline, CDR1 is SGHRS and CDR2 is YFSETQ. V shed 2 bases and J 6 bases; nucleotides not matched to a gene: 7. CDR3 in amino acids: CASSLDGQGPNEQFF. CDR3 sequence (DNA): TGCGCCAGCAGCTTAGATGGACAGGGTCCCAATGAGCAGTTCTTC.

This clone has just one count. The rearrangement uses TRBV2 and TRBJ2-5; D perhaps matches TRBD1 (6 bases). The CDR3 is made up of 14 amino acids. The V and J ends lost 8 bases and 1 base respectively, with 14 bases between them. Germline CDR1 reads SNHLY; CDR2 reads FYNNEI. This chain's CDR3 is CASGGTGSQETQYF. In DNA form, the CDR3 reads TGTGCCAGCGGAGGCACAGGGAGCCAAGAGACCCAGTACTTC.

This chain links TRBV5-1 with TRBJ1-4; a weak D match, TRBD1 (5 bases). Trimming stripped 5 bases from V and 4 bases from J, with 12 bases between. Per the germline V gene, CDR1 is SGHRS and CDR2 is YFSETQ. This CDR3 has 14 amino acids. This CDR3 reads CASRTGTLNEKLFF. The CDR3, as DNA: TGCGCCAGCAGAACCGGGACTCTTAATGAAAAACTGTTTTTT.

This sequence joins TRBV19 and TRBJ1-2; TRBD1 matches at 10 bases. The trim removed 5 bases at V and 8 bases at J, leaving 11 bases unmatched. CDR1 LNHDA and CDR2 SQIVND come from the germline V gene (reference sequence). The CDR3 is 15 amino acids. In DNA, the CDR3 is TGTGCCAGTAGTGCTAAGACAGGGGGCGGGAGAGGCTACACCTTC. Residues: CASSAKTGGGRGYTF. The entire variable domain, with the rest obtained from reference TRBV19 and TRBJ1-2, is as follows: DGGITQSPKYLFRKEGQNVTLSCEQNLNHDAMYWYRQDPGQGLRLIYYSQIVNDFQKGDIAEGYSVSREKKESFPLTVTSAQKNPTAFYLCASSAKTGGGRGYTFGSGTRLTVV.

V gene TRBV29-1 combines with J gene TRBJ1-5, with 7 bases lining up with TRBD1. J gave up 7 bases and V 3 bases, and 6 bases lay outside the gene matches. This CDR3 has 13 amino acids. CDR1 SQVTM and CDR2 ANQGSEA come from the germline V gene. Here the CDR3 reads CSVETGMGQPQHF. CDR3 nucleotide sequence: TGCAGCGTTGAGACAGGGATGGGGCAGCCCCAGCATTTT.

This chain connects TRBV28 to TRBJ2-3; 9 positions match TRBD2. There are 15 residues in the CDR3. V trimming: 8 bases; J trimming: 4 bases; junction bases outside the gene matches: 10. Germline V CDR1 and CDR2: MDHEN, SYDVKM. The chain's CDR3 is CASVGGRAPPDTQYF. The CDR3 nucleotides are TGTGCCAGCGTGGGCGGGAGGGCCCCTCCAGATACGCAGTATTTT.

This clone showed up just a few times. The chain couples TRBV25-1 to TRBJ1-1, with 12 bases aligning to TRBD1. This CDR3 comprises 17 residues. Germline-derived CDR1 and CDR2 are MGHDK and SYGVNS. V lost 6 bases to trimming and J lost 5 bases; unmatched junction nucleotides: 13. The CDR3 loop is CASRAILGQGASTEAFF. For the CDR3, the DNA is TGTGCCAGCAGGGCGATTTTGGGACAGGGGGCGTCGACTGAAGCTTTCTTT. The whole variable domain, filled in from reference TRBV25-1 and TRBJ1-1, reads EADIYQTPRYLVIGTGKKITLECSQTMGHDKMYWYQQDPGMELHLIHYSYGVNSTEKGDLSSESTVSRIRTEHFPLTLESARPSHTSQYLCASRAILGQGASTEAFFGQGTRLTVV.

This chain joins TRBV30 and TRBJ1-2; no reliable D call. CDR3 length: 13 residues. Trimming took 6 bases from V and 4 from J, leaving 15 bases between them. Germline-derived CDR1 and CDR2 are GTSNPN and SVGIG (reference sequence). CDR3 sequence reads: CACSEDRSYGYTF. CDR3 bases: TGTGCCTGCTCGGAGGATCGGAGCTATGGCTACACCTTC.

The rearrangement uses TRBV7-9 and TRBJ2-1; 8 nucleotides match TRBD1. The CDR3 consists of 15 residues. With 5 bases clipped from V and 5 bases from J, the junction kept 8 bases outside the gene matches. Looked up from germline, CDR1 is SEHNR and CDR2 is FQNEAQ (reference sequence). As DNA, the CDR3 is TGTGCCAGCAGCCCATCGGACAGGGTGCACAATGAGCAGTTCTTC. Its translation is CASSPSDRVHNEQFF. The variable domain in full, with the rest retrieved from reference TRBV7-9 and TRBJ2-1, is DTGVSQNPRHKITKRGQNVTFRCDPISEHNRLYWYRQTLGQGPEFLTYFQNEAQLEKSRLLSDRFSAERPKGSFSTLEIQRTEQGDSAMYLCASSPSDRVHNEQFFGPGTRLTVL.

The chain links TRBV5-4 to TRBJ2-5; D is unclear. Germline CDR1 reads SGHNT; CDR2 reads YYREEE (reference sequence). The CDR3 is made up of 12 amino acids. The V and J ends lost 4 bases and 2 bases respectively, with 6 bases between them. DNA of the CDR3: TGTGCCAGCAGCCAGGATCAAGAGACCCAGTACTTC. Its translation: CASSQDQETQYF.

This clone was seen only a few times. The chain is built from TRBV29-1 and TRBJ1-5, with D maybe TRBD1 (6 bases). This CDR3 has 14 amino acids. Between the trimmed V and J ends, which lost 4 bases and 4 bases, there was a span of 14 bases. CDR1 SQVTM and CDR2 ANQGSEA come from the germline V gene. The chain's CDR3 is CSVGGPQGNQPQHF. CDR3 DNA sequence: TGCAGCGTTGGTGGCCCCCAGGGGAATCAGCCCCAGCATTTT.

The chain recombines TRBV19 with TRBJ1-4; tentatively, D is TRBD1 (6 bases). This CDR3 region has 15 residues. Looked up from germline, CDR1 is LNHDA and CDR2 is SQIVND (reference sequence). Trimming removed 5 bases from V and 2 bases from J, with 12 bases in between. The chain's CDR3 is CASSARQETNEKLFF. CDR3 nucleotide sequence: TGTGCCAGTAGTGCACGACAGGAGACTAATGAAAAACTGTTTTTT.

The gene calls are TRBV27 and TRBJ1-2; D call uncertain. The V gene's germline CDR1 is MNHEY and CDR2 SMNVEV (reference sequence). This CDR3 is 13 amino acids long. V was clipped by 0 bases and J by 6 bases, with 8 bases between them. CDR3: CASSLSAGNGYTF. In DNA, the CDR3 is TGTGCCAGCAGTTTATCTGCGGGGAATGGCTACACCTTC.

The gene calls are TRBV9 and TRBJ1-1; D might be TRBD1 (5 bases). The CDR3 length is 14 residues. Trimming shortened V by 0 bases and J by 5 bases, and 11 bases separated the two germline ends. Germline V CDR1 and CDR2: SGDLS, YYNGEE. The CDR3 DNA reads as TGTGCCAGCAGCGTAGGGGGACTTGGGACTGAAGCTTTCTTT. Amino acids: CASSVGGLGTEAFF. Looking up the rest from reference TRBV9 and TRBJ1-1 gives the full variable domain: DSGVTQTPKHLITATGQRVTLRCSPRSGDLSVYWYQQSLDQGLQFLIQYYNGEERAKGNILERFSAQQFPDLHSELNLSSLELGDSALYFCASSVGGLGTEAFFGQGTRLTVV.

This rearrangement joins TRBV28 to TRBJ2-7; 9 bases are shared with TRBD2. The germline V gene encodes CDR1 MDHEN and CDR2 SYDVKM. The CDR3 is made up of 15 amino acids. The V gene end was trimmed by 5 bases and the J gene end by 1 base; junction bases not matched to a gene: 6. The chain's CDR3 is CASSKSGGQSYEQYV. CDR3 in DNA: TGTGCCAGCAGTAAGAGCGGGGGGCAGTCCTACGAGCAGTACGTC.